This is a list of T cell receptor beta chains from one sample in a study of untreated major depressive disorder. TCRdb's copy holds only in-frame clones and misses some; the assay was immunoSEQ multiplex PCR. The sample yields tens of thousands of clones, 90% to 95% seen once. The specimen sequenced was CD4+ T cells from PBMCs. The receptors originated from a man aged 30 to 45 in good health. CDR3s include the opening cysteine and the closing phenylalanine or tryptophan. A D gene is named only where the DNA matches it firmly.

>NA|TRBV9|14|TRBJ2-3
CASSVGWTTDTQYF
TGTGCCAGCAGCGTAGGTTGGACCACAGATACGCAGTATTTT
>NA|TRBV7-2|15|TRBJ1-3
CASRPEQGVGNTIYF
TGTGCCAGCAGACCAGAGCAGGGTGTAGGAAACACCATATATTTT
>TRBD2|TRBV25-1|17|TRBJ2-5
CASSSTLPGLARETQYF
TGTGCCAGCAGTTCAACCCTGCCGGGACTAGCGCGGGAGACCCAGTACTTC
>TRBD1|TRBV19|16|TRBJ2-4
CASSPVDRGNKNIQYF
TGTGCCAGTAGCCCGGTAGACAGGGGGAATAAAAACATTCAGTACTTC
>NA|TRBV7-2|13|TRBJ1-5
CASSFDSGQPQHF
TGTGCCAGCAGCTTTGATAGTGGTCAGCCCCAGCATTTT
>TRBD1|TRBV5-1|13|TRBJ1-1
CASSSGQGERAFF
TGCGCCAGCAGCTCGGGACAGGGCGAGCGGGCTTTCTTT
>NA|TRBV5-1|15|TRBJ1-3
CASSPGTTTGNTIYF
TGCGCCAGCTCCCCGGGGACAACTACTGGAAACACCATATATTTT
>NA|TRBV7-2|17|TRBJ2-5
CASSPPRGAPKVETQYF
TGTGCCAGCAGCCCGCCCCGGGGGGCCCCCAAGGTGGAGACCCAGTACTTC
>TRBD2|TRBV19|13|TRBJ2-3
CASGRAFGDTQYF
TGTGCCAGTGGGAGGGCCTTTGGAGATACGCAGTATTTT
>NA|TRBV5-6|13|TRBJ2-5
CASSFWEQETQYF
TGTGCCAGCAGCTTTTGGGAGCAAGAGACCCAGTACTTC
>TRBD1|TRBV11-2|15|TRBJ1-1
CASSSLQGANTEAFF
TGTGCCAGCAGCTCCCTACAGGGGGCGAACACTGAAGCTTTCTTT
>NA|TRBV19|14|TRBJ2-1
CASNGGSGYNEQFF
TGTGCCAGTAACGGAGGGAGTGGCTACAATGAGCAGTTCTTC
>NA|TRBV18|13|TRBJ1-1
CASSPPSSAEAFF
TGTGCCAGCTCACCACCCAGTAGTGCTGAAGCTTTCTTT
>NA|TRBV10-3|13|TRBJ1-1
CAISEDRSTEAFF
TGTGCCATCAGTGAAGACAGGAGCACTGAAGCTTTCTTT
>TRBD1|TRBV4-2|18|TRBJ1-1
CASSQDGAGGALNTEAFF
TGTGCCAGCAGCCAAGATGGGGCAGGGGGTGCCCTGAACACTGAAGCTTTCTTT
>NA|TRBV7-9|13|TRBJ2-2
CASSLEGSGELFF
TGTGCCAGCAGCTTAGAAGGGTCGGGGGAGCTGTTTTTT
>NA|TRBV18|13|TRBJ1-5
CASSPRGDQPQHF
TGTGCCAGCTCACCACGGGGGGATCAGCCCCAGCATTTT
>NA|TRBV9|14|TRBJ2-7
CASSVEPQTYEQYF
TGTGCCAGCAGCGTAGAGCCTCAGACCTACGAGCAGTACTTC
>NA|TRBV7-9|14|TRBJ1-4
CASSLRGGAEKLFF
TGTGCCAGCAGCTTAAGGGGGGGCGCGGAAAAACTGTTTTTT
>TRBD2|TRBV7-2|17|TRBJ2-7
CASSLAVGGGFSYEQYF
TGTGCCAGCAGCTTAGCGGTCGGCGGGGGTTTCTCCTACGAGCAGTACTTC
>NA|TRBV5-6|16|TRBJ1-1
CASSLAGLYQNTEAFF
TGTGCCAGCAGCTTGGCCGGACTCTATCAGAACACTGAAGCTTTCTTT
>TRBD1|TRBV19|15|TRBJ2-2
CATDRGFFGTGELFF
TGTGCCACAGACAGGGGTTTCTTCGGGACCGGGGAGCTGTTTTTT
>TRBD2|TRBV5-1|14|TRBJ2-5
CASSPPKRGETQYF
TGCGCCAGCAGCCCCCCCAAGCGGGGAGAGACCCAGTACTTC